Given below is one T cell receptor beta chain in context. Its antigen is unidentified. The data were obtained in a study of T cell responses to AZD1222 COVID-19 vaccine. Overall study findings and caveats: Only five to seven individuals given AZD1222 were seropositive at baseline. Receipt of two AZD1222 doses was followed by a rise in Spike-specific TCR breadth and depth. A reported finding is that nearly half of spike-specific TCRs target unmutated variant regions. There were mostly white British donors and more females than males, and clonal diversity was possibly underestimated.

TCRdb's table, derived via immunoSEQ multiplex PCR, lists solely in-frame clones and lacks some. In the table there are 100,000 to 150,000 clones, around 92% of which are singletons. Per the germline V gene, CDR1 is MNHEY and CDR2 is SMNVEV (reference sequence). The CDR3 has 15 amino acids. With 3 bases removed from V and 7 bases from J, the gap between germline ends came to 18 bases. The source was peripheral blood, collected on day 0 of AZD1222 vaccination. J is TRBJ1-2 and V is TRBV27; no definite D call. The TCR sequence derives from an adult in good health. CDR3 region: CASSFGGSLQSGYTF. The CDR3 nucleotides are TGTGCCAGCAGTTTTGGAGGAAGTCTTCAATCTGGCTACACCTTC.